This T cell receptor (beta chain) comes out of a study of breast tumors, draining lymph nodes, adjacent tissues. Study results and limitations: Tumor T cell lymph node origin was a supported hypothesis, not proven. Findings are consistent with lymph node origin and intratumoral expansion of most tumor T cells. Luminal-like breast cancer showed significantly higher tumor–nontumor repertoire similarity than basal-like.

Samples came from axillary lymph nodes draining the breast cancer. To note about this clonotype: Its antigen is unidentified.

This CDR3 has 12 residues. The germline V gene has CDR1 SQVTM and CDR2 ANQGSEA. MiXCR, run by TCRdb on the multiplex PCR reads, gives a single entry per CDR3 protein. The sample comprises 150,000 or so distinct CDR3 sequences, 33% of which are singletons, and about 4.1% rests with the top ten. Material: axillary lymph node tissue. This chain uses TRBV29-1 with TRBJ1-5; 7 nucleotides agree with TRBD1. This receptor was obtained from a female donor with breast cancer. Some clones in this sample may be carry-over from other donors' samples. As DNA, the CDR3 is TGCAACGGACAGGATGCCAATCAGCCCCAGCATTTT. It specifies CNGQDANQPQHF. Complete variable domain (other parts from reference TRBV29-1 and TRBJ1-5): SAVISQKPSRDICQRGTSLTIQCQVDSQVTMMFWYRQQPGQSLTLIATANQGSEATYESGFVIDKFPISRPNLTFSTLTVSNMSPEDSSIYLCNGQDANQPQHFGDGTRLSIL.